Sequencing of this T cell receptor (beta chain) was carried out in a study of blood T cell repertoires in COVID-19. Study at large: PBMCs, B-cell-depleted T cells, or T cells were the source of the cDNA or gDNA that made up the material.

V was pared by 0 bases and J by 7 bases, with 3 bases of the junction left unmatched. The CDR3 consists of 15 residues. Germline-derived CDR1 and CDR2 are SGHRS and YFSETQ. Produced via immunoSEQ multiplex PCR; TCRdb's table is partial and in-frame only. Counted here are around 290,000 clones, 70% to 90% occurring once; the ten biggest clones make up about 1%. The TCR originated in a woman aged 25 to 39 who had recovered from COVID-19. Specimen: PBMCs or T cells enriched from blood (not recorded which). V is TRBV5-1 and J is TRBJ2-1, with 11 bases lining up with TRBD2. The CDR3 protein is CASSLVASGGNEQFF. In DNA form, the CDR3 reads TGCGCCAGCAGCTTGGTGGCTAGCGGGGGGAATGAGCAGTTCTTC.